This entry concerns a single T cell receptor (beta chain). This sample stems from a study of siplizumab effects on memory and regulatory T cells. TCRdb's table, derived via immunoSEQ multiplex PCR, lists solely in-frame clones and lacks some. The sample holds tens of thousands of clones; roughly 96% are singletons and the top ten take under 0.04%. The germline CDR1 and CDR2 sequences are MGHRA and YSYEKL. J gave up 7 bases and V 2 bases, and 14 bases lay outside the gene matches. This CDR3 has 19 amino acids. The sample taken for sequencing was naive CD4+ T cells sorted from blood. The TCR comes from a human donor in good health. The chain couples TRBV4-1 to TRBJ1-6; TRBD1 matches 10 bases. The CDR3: CASSQLTIFRTGGNSPLHF. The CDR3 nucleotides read TGCGCCAGCAGCCAACTTACAATCTTTCGGACAGGGGGGAATTCACCCCTCCACTTT.